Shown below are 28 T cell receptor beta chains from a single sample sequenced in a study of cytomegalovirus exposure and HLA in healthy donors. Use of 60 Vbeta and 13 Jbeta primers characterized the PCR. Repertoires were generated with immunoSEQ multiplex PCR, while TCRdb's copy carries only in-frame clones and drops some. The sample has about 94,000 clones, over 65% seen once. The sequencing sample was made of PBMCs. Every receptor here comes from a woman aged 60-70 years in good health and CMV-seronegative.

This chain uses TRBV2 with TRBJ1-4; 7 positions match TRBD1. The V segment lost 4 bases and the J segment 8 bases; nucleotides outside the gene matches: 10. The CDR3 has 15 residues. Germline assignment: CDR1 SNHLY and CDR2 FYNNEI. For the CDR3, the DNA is TGTGCCAGCAGTGGGCAGACAGGGACGCGGGAAAAACTGTTTTTT. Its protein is CASSGQTGTREKLFF.

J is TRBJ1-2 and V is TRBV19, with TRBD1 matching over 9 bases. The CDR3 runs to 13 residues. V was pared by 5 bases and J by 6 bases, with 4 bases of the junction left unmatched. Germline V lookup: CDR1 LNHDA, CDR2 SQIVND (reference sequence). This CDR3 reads CASSPGTGNGYTF. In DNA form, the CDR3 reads TGTGCCAGTAGTCCTGGGACAGGGAATGGCTACACCTTC.

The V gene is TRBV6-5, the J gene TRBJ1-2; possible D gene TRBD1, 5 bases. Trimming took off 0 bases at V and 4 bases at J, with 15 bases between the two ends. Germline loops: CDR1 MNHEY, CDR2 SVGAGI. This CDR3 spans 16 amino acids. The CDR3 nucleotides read TGTGCCAGCAGTTACTCCCGGGGGAGGGGAGGCTATGGCTACACCTTC. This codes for CASSYSRGRGGYGYTF.

CDR3 in amino acids: CASSDIAHGYTF. In nucleotides, the CDR3 is TGTGCCAGCAGTGATATTGCGCATGGCTACACCTTC. The J gene is TRBJ1-2, the V gene TRBV2; no reliable D call. Trimming took 3 bases from V and 6 from J, leaving 8 bases between them. Per the germline V gene, CDR1 is SNHLY and CDR2 is FYNNEI. CDR3 length equals 12 residues. The complete variable domain, with remaining parts taken from reference TRBV2 and TRBJ1-2, reads EPEVTQTPSHQVTQMGQEVILRCVPISNHLYFYWYRQILGQKVEFLVSFYNNEISEKSEIFDDQFSVERPDGSNFTLKIRSTKLEDSAMYFCASSDIAHGYTFGSGTRLTVV.

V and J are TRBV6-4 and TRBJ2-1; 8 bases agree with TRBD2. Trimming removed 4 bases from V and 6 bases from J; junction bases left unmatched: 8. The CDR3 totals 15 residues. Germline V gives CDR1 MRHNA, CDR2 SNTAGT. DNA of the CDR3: TGTGCCAGCAGTGTAACGAGCGGGAGAACCAATGAGCAGTTCTTC. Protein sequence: CASSVTSGRTNEQFF.

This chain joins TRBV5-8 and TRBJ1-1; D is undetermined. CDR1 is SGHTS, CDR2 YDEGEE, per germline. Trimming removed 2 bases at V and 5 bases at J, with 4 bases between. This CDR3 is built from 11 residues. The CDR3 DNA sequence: TGTGCCAGCAGCTTCGGTACTGAAGCTTTCTTT. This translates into CASSFGTEAFF.

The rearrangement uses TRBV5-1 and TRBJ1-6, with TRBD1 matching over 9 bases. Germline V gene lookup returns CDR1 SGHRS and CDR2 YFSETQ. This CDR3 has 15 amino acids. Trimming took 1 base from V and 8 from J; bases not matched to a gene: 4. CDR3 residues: CASSLTGGFDSPLHF. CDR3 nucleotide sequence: TGCGCCAGCAGCTTGACAGGGGGCTTCGATTCACCCCTCCACTTT.

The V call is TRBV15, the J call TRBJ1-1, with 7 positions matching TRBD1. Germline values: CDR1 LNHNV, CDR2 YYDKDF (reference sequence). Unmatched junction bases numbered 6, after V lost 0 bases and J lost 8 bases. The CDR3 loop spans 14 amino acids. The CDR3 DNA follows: TGTGCCACCAGCAGAGATACAGGGGCAGCGGAAGCTTTCTTT. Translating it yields CATSRDTGAAEAFF. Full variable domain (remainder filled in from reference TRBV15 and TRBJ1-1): DAMVIQNPRYQVTQFGKPVTLSCSQTLNHNVMYWYQQKSSQAPKLLFHYYDKDFNNEADTPDNFQSRRPNTSFCFLDIRSPGLGDTAMYLCATSRDTGAAEAFFGQGTRLTVV.

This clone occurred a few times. The CDR3 DNA sequence: TGTGCCAGCAGCTTGAGGAGCAGGGGAGCCACTGAAGCTTTCTTT. This codes for CASSLRSRGATEAFF. The gene calls are TRBV5-4 and TRBJ1-1; D perhaps matches TRBD1 (6 bases). The germline V and J ends were trimmed by 1 base and 4 bases, with 14 bases remaining between them. The CDR3 length is 15 residues. CDR1 SGHNT and CDR2 YYREEE come from the germline V gene (reference sequence).

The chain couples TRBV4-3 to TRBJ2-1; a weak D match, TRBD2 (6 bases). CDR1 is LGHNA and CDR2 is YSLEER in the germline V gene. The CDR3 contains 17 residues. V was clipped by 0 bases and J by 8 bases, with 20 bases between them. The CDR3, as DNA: TGCGCCAGCAGCCAAGACCCATCCGGAGGGGTTAGGGATGAGCAGTTCTTC. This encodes CASSQDPSGGVRDEQFF.

CDR3 residues: CASSQVLTDGYTF. CDR3 sequence (DNA): TGTGCCAGCAGCCAAGTTCTCACGGATGGCTACACCTTC. The V and J genes are TRBV14 and TRBJ1-2; D remains unclear. The germline CDR1 and CDR2 sequences are SGHDN and FVKESK. Trimming left V 1 base short and J 6 bases short, with 9 bases between. The CDR3 runs 13 residues.

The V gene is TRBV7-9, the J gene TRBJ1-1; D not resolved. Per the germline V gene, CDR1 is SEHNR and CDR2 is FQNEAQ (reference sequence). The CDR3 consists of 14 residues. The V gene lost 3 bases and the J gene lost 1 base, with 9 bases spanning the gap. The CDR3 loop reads CASSLEARNTEAFF. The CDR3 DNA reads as TGTGCCAGCAGCTTGGAGGCCAGGAACACTGAAGCTTTCTTT.

As DNA, the CDR3 is TGTGCCAGCAGCTTAGACCGACAGGGGGCGGGGGGCTACACCTTC. It is translated as CASSLDRQGAGGYTF. This sequence joins TRBV7-2 and TRBJ1-2; TRBD1 agrees at 10 bases. Unmatched junction bases numbered 7, after V lost 1 base and J lost 8 bases. CDR3 size: 15 residues. In germline, CDR1 is SGHTA, CDR2 FQGNSA. The whole variable domain, filled in from reference TRBV7-2 and TRBJ1-2, reads GAGVSQSPSNKVTEKGKDVELRCDPISGHTALYWYRQSLGQGLEFLIYFQGNSAPDKSGLPSDRFSAERTGGSVSTLTIQRTQQEDSAVYLCASSLDRQGAGGYTFGSGTRLTVV.

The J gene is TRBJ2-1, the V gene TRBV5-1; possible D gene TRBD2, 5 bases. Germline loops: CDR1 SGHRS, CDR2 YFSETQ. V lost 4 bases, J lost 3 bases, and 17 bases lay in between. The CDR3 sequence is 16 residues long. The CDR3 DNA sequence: TGCGCCAGCAGCAGCGGCCGTAGCTCAAACTACAATGAGCAGTTCTTC. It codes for CASSSGRSSNYNEQFF. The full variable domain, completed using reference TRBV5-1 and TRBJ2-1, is KAGVTQTPRYLIKTRGQQVTLSCSPISGHRSVSWYQQTPGQGLQFLFEYFSETQRNKGNFPGRFSGRQFSNSRSEMNVSTLELGDSALYLCASSSGRSSNYNEQFFGPGTRLTVL.

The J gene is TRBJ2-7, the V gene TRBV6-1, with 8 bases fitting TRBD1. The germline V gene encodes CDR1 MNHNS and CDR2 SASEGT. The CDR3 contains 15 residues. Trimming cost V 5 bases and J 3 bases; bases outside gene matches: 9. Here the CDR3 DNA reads TGTGCCAGCAGTCATCCGGGACAGGCCAACTACGAGCAGTACTTC. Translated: CASSHPGQANYEQYF.

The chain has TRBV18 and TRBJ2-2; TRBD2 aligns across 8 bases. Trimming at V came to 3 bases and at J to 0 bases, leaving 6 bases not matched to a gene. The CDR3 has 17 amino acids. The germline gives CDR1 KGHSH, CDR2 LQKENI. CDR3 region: CASSPRGGPSNTGELFF. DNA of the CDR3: TGTGCCAGCTCACCTCGGGGGGGCCCGTCGAACACCGGGGAGCTGTTTTTT.

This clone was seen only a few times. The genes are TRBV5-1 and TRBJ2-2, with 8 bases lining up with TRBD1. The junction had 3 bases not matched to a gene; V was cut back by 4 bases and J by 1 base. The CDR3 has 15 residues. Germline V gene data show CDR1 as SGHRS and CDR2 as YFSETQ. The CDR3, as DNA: TGCGCCAGCAGCGTCGGACAGGGGAACACCGGGGAGCTGTTTTTT. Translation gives CASSVGQGNTGELFF.

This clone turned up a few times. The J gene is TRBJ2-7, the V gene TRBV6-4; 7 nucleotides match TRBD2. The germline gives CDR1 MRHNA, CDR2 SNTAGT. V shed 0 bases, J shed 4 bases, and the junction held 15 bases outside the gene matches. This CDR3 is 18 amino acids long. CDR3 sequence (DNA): TGTGCCAGCAGTGACTCTGGAAGGGGTTGGGACTACCTGTACGAGCAGTACTTC. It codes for CASSDSGRGWDYLYEQYF.

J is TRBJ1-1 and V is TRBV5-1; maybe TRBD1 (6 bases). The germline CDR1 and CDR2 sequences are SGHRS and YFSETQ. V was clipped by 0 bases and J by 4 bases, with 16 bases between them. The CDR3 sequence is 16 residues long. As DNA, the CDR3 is TGCGCCAGCAGCTTGGTAGGGGGGGCGCAAGGCACTGAAGCTTTCTTT. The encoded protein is CASSLVGGAQGTEAFF.

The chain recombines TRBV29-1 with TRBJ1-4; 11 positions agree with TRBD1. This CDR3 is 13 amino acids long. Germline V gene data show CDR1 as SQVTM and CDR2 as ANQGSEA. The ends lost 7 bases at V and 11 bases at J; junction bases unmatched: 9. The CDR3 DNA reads TGCAGCGCCAGGACAGGGGGCGCGGGGAAACTGTTTTTT. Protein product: CSARTGGAGKLFF.

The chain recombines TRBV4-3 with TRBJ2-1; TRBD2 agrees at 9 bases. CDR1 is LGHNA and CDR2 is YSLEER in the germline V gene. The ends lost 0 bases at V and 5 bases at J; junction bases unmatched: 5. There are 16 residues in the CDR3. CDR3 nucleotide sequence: TGCGCCAGCAGCCAAGAGAGAACTAGCGGGCACAATGAGCAGTTCTTC. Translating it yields CASSQERTSGHNEQFF.

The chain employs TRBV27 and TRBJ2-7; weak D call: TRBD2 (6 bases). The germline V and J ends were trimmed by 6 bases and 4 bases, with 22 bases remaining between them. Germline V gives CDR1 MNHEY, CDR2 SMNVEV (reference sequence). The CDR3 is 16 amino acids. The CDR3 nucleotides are TGTGCCAGCAGCTACGGAGGGCGGGATGGGGGATACGAGCAGTACTTC. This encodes CASSYGGRDGGYEQYF.

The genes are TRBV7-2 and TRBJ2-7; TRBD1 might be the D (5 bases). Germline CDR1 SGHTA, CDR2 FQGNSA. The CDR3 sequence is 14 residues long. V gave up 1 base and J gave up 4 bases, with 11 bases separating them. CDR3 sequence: CASSLEPRVYEQYF. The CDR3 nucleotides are TGTGCCAGCAGCTTAGAACCCAGGGTTTACGAGCAGTACTTC.

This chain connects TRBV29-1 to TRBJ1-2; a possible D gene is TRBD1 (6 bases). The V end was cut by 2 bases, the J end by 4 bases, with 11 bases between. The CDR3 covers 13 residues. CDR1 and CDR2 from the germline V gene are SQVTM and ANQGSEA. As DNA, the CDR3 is TGCAGCGTTGAATGGGGGGGCTCCTATGGCTACACCTTC. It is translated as CSVEWGGSYGYTF.

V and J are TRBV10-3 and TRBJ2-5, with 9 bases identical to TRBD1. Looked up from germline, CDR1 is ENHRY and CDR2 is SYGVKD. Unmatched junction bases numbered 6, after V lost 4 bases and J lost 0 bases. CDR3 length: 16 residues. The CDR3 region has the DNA TGTGCCATCAGTGTAGGGGACAGGGAGTACCAAGAGACCCAGTACTTC. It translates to CAISVGDREYQETQYF.

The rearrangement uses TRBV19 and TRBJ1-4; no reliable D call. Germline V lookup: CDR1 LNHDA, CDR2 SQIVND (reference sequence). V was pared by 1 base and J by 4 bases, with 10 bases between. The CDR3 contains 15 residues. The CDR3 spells CASSIANRGNEKLFF. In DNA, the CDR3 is TGTGCCAGTAGTATAGCCAACCGGGGTAATGAAAAACTGTTTTTT.

CDR3 coding DNA: TGTGCCAGCAGCTTAGATGTGGGGCAATCCTACGAGCAGTACTTC. Protein sequence: CASSLDVGQSYEQYF. The genes are TRBV7-8 and TRBJ2-7, with D perhaps matching TRBD1 (5 bases). V lost 1 base and J 1 base, leaving 11 bases between the germline ends. This CDR3 region has 15 residues. The germline CDR1 and CDR2 sequences are SGHVS and FQNEAQ.

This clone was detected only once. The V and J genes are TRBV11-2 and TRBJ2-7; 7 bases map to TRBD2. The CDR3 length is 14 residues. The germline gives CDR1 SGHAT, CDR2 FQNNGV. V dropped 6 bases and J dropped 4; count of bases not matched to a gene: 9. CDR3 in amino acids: CASSPQRGLYEQYF. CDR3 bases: TGTGCCAGCAGTCCACAGCGGGGACTTTACGAGCAGTACTTC.